This TCR beta chain was identified in a study of identical twins. MiXCR, run by TCRdb on the 5' RACE reads, gives a single entry per CDR3 protein. Here the sample spans over 550,000 distinct CDR3 sequences, just over 7% being singletons. Study outcomes and limitations: Model-predicted out-of-frame TCR alpha sharing fell below observed values in monozygotic twins.

Turning to this clonotype: Its antigen is not identified.

These data also formed part of another study, on yellow fever vaccine responses in identical twins.

The receptor was isolated from a woman aged 18-29 years in good health. The material sequenced was PBMCs.

The CDR3 region is CASIKGGTNTGELFF. CDR3 bases: TGTGCCAGTATCAAAGGGGGGACGAACACCGGGGAGCTGTTTTTT. This chain joins TRBV19 and TRBJ2-2, with D perhaps matching TRBD1 or TRBD2 (6 bases each). The CDR3 consists of 15 residues. Trimming cost V 7 bases and J 0 bases, with 12 bases left between them. Germline V CDR1 and CDR2: LNHDA, SQIVND (reference sequence).